The text below deals with one TCR beta chain. Its antigen is not yet known. Within one base of it there is no much larger clone, and no base qualities were kept. This entry belongs to a study of blood T cell repertoires in COVID-19 (TCRdb year 2020). Regarding the study in general: Samples covering the acute and convalescent phases of COVID-19 were provided by collaborators in the United States, Italy and Spain. The sample metadata nearly always contained a de-identified subject ID, COVID-19 status, age in years and sex. Deeply sampled blood TCRbeta repertoires from subjects exposed to, actively infected with, or recovered from COVID-19 were included in the dataset. The samples were drawn from the first 160 participants of the ongoing ImmuneRACE study and from 1,200 or so subjects provided by 6 global collaborators. The material from the prospective study consisted of cDNA or gDNA derived from T cells, B-cell-depleted T cells, or PBMCs. The repertoires were released in a freely available public database intended as a resource for research on the immune response to SARS-CoV-2. Where available, HLA class I and class II types were obtained from metadata supplied by the sample provider rather than from assay-based typing.

TCRbeta CDR3 regions were amplified from genomic DNA using the immunoSEQ Assay, a bias-controlled multiplex PCR. The study's processing was this. The number of nucleated cells in each sample was estimated from the amplification of reference gene primers within the assay. Sequence reads were collapsed and filtered to measure the absolute abundance of every unique TCRbeta CDR3 rearrangement. For each sample, productive Simpson clonality was calculated by taking the square root of Simpson's diversity index across productive rearrangements. The table comes from immuneACCESS by way of TCRdb, which keeps in-frame sequences with V and J called. Part of the clones is missing from these tables; in studies checked, under half for an unresolved V gene and the rest for unknown reasons. V and J calls and clone size follow that table, whereas D and trimming were derived from the DNA. The sample table shows under 200,000 clones, and over 75% are seen once. In total, the top ten clones hold roughly 6.8% of the sample.

Whole blood was collected in K2EDTA tubes by collaborating institutions according to the institutions' own protocols. Collaborator samples were shipped for TCRbeta analysis as frozen whole blood, isolated PBMCs, or DNA extracted from either sample type. Results the study describes overall, beyond this receptor: The amount of clinical and demographic metadata varied by source and participant and was provided uncurated.

There are 19 amino acids in the CDR3, from cysteine to phenylalanine inclusive. Kept here is only the CDR3 DNA, which spans 57 bases and is read in frame from base 1. V and J lose 2 bases and 4 bases, and a span of 26 bases separates them. CDR1 and CDR2 are drawn from the germline V gene: ENHRY, SYGVKD. The receptor was derived from a man in his 70s with active or convalescent COVID-19. The sequence links TRBV10-3 to TRBJ1-2; the best D guess is TRBD1, with 6 bases matching. Sample: peripheral blood. The DNA reads as follows: TGTGCCATCAGTGAGCCCGCGGGGGTCGGCAGGGGCGAAGTCTATGGCTACACCTTC. Its coded protein is CAISEPAGVGRGEVYGYTF.